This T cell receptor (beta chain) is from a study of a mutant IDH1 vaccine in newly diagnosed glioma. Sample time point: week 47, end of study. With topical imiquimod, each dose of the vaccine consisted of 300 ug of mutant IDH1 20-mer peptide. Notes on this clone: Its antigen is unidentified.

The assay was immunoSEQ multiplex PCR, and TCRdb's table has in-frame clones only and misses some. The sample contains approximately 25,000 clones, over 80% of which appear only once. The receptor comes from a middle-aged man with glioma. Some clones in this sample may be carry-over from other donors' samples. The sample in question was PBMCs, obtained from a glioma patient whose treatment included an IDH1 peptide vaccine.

CDR3 sequence (DNA): TGCAGCGTCGGGCCCGAGGGAGATACGCAGTATTTT. Translation gives CSVGPEGDTQYF. The chain carries TRBV29-1 and TRBJ2-3, with D perhaps TRBD2 (5 bases). V gave up 6 bases and J gave up 5 bases, with 12 bases separating them. This CDR3 region has 12 residues. Germline-derived CDR1 and CDR2 are SQVTM and ANQGSEA.